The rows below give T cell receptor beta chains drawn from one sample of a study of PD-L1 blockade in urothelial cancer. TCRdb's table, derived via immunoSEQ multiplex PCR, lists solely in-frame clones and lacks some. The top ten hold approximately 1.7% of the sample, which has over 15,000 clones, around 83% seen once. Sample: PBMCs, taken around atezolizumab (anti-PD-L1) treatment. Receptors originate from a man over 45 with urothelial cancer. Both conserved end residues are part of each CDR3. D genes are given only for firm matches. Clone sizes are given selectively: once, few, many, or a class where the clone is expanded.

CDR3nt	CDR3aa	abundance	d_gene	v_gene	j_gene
TGTGCCAGCGCACCACGGGTTCGGACTGAAGCTTTCTTT	CASAPRVRTEAFF	.	.	TRBV28	TRBJ1-1
TGTGCCAGCAGCTTAGGTTTTAGTCACAATGAGCAGTTCTTC	CASSLGFSHNEQFF	once	.	TRBV7-9	TRBJ2-1
TGCGCCAGCAGCTTGGGCCGGGAGACCCAGTACTTC	CASSLGRETQYF	.	.	TRBV5-1	TRBJ2-5
TGTGCCAGTAGACTTACCGGGACAGGGAAGAACAATGGCTACACCTTC	CASRLTGTGKNNGYTF	.	TRBD1	TRBV19	TRBJ1-2
TGCGCCAGCAGCCCCGGGACTACCTTCAATGAGCAGTTCTTC	CASSPGTTFNEQFF	once	TRBD2	TRBV5-1	TRBJ2-1
TGTGCCAGCAGGTCCCTCGGCGGGACTACAGATACGCAGTATTTT	CASRSLGGTTDTQYF	.	.	TRBV7-9	TRBJ2-3
TGTGCCAGTAGTGGGCGACAGGGAGTTGGTCTAGAGACCCAGTACTTC	CASSGRQGVGLETQYF	.	TRBD1	TRBV19	TRBJ2-5
TGTGCCACCAGCCTGGGACAGGGTTATTCACCCCTCCACTTT	CATSLGQGYSPLHF	.	TRBD1	TRBV15	TRBJ1-6
TGCGCCAGCAGCCCTAGCGGGAGTACGCAGTATTTT	CASSPSGSTQYF	.	TRBD2	TRBV5-1	TRBJ2-3
TGTGCCAGCAATCGGGACAGGGAGACTGAAGCTTTCTTT	CASNRDRETEAFF	.	TRBD1	TRBV2	TRBJ1-1
TGTGCCAGCAGCAATCAGGGCATTTTCAATGAGCAGTTCTTC	CASSNQGIFNEQFF	.	.	TRBV7-2	TRBJ2-1
TGTGCCAGCAGTGGGACAGTCGTCTCTGGAAACACCATATATTTT	CASSGTVVSGNTIYF	.	.	TRBV2	TRBJ1-3
TGTGCCAGCAGCCAAGCACTAGCCCTAGATACGCAGTATTTT	CASSQALALDTQYF	.	.	TRBV14	TRBJ2-3
TGCGCCAGCAGCTTGGCTGGGGGGAGGACTAATGAAAAACTGTTTTTT	CASSLAGGRTNEKLFF	.	.	TRBV5-1	TRBJ1-4
TGCAGCGTTGAACGGGGGAACACTGAAGCTTTCTTT	CSVERGNTEAFF	.	.	TRBV29-1	TRBJ1-1
TGTGCCAGCAGTTACTCCCTGAGTAGCGACTATGGCTACACCTTC	CASSYSLSSDYGYTF	.	.	TRBV6-5	TRBJ1-2
TGCGCCAGCAGAAAAGCTGGGGGACTTAATTCACCCCTCCACTTT	CASRKAGGLNSPLHF	.	.	TRBV5-1	TRBJ1-6
TGTGCCAGCAGCTTTCGGACTAGCGAGGTCAATGAGCAGTTCTTC	CASSFRTSEVNEQFF	once	TRBD2	TRBV7-9	TRBJ2-1
TGTGCCAGCAGCGGGGTGGGTAGCGGGAAAGCTTCCGAGCAGTACTTC	CASSGVGSGKASEQYF	once	TRBD2	TRBV7-9	TRBJ2-7
TGCGCCAGCAGCCAAGATAAGGGGCTAGCGGGGGGGCTTACGCAGTATTTT	CASSQDKGLAGGLTQYF	.	TRBD2	TRBV4-1	TRBJ2-3
TGCGGCTGTAGCGGTCGGGGGTACACTGAAGCTTTCTTT	CGCSGRGYTEAFF	.	.	TRBV29-1	TRBJ1-1
TGTGCCAGCACCCTGGGGGACTTACCAAATTCACCCCTCCACTTT	CASTLGDLPNSPLHF	.	.	TRBV2	TRBJ1-6
TGTGCCAGCAGCTTGCAGGGGAGTTCCTACAATGAGCAGTTCTTC	CASSLQGSSYNEQFF	.	.	TRBV5-5	TRBJ2-1
TGTGCCTGGAGTGTAACAGGGGTGGCTTTCTTT	CAWSVTGVAFF	.	TRBD1	TRBV30	TRBJ1-1
TGTGCCAGCAGCTCTACCGCCCGCGAGCAGTACTTC	CASSSTAREQYF	.	.	TRBV7-2	TRBJ2-7
TGTGCCAGCAGTTTAGGGCCAGGGATGAACACTGAAGCTTTCTTT	CASSLGPGMNTEAFF	.	.	TRBV28	TRBJ1-1
TGCGCCAGCAGCCAAGACGCTAGCTGGGCCCAGTACTTC	CASSQDASWAQYF	.	.	TRBV4-1	TRBJ2-5
TGTGCCAGTAGTTCTACTCTCCGGGACAGAATGGGATTT	CASSSTLRDRMGF	once	TRBD1	TRBV19	TRBJ1-5
TGTGCCACCAGCAGAGAGGGCCGCCAGTGGTTCAGGATCTTTGGCTACACCTTC	CATSREGRQWFRIFGYTF	.	.	TRBV15	TRBJ1-2
TGTGCCAGCAGCCCTCCGCGGGGCAATGAGCAGTTCTTC	CASSPPRGNEQFF	.	.	TRBV5-4	TRBJ2-1
TGTGCCAGCAGCTTGTTGGCTAGCGGGGGGGCGAATGAGCAGTTCTTC	CASSLLASGGANEQFF	.	TRBD2	TRBV5-5	TRBJ2-1
TGTGCCAGCAGGGGGACTAGCGGGAGTGACACCGGGGAGCTGTTTTTT	CASRGTSGSDTGELFF	.	TRBD2	TRBV2	TRBJ2-2
TGTGCCAGCAGCTTGTCAGGCCAGGCCTACAATGAGCAGTTCTTC	CASSLSGQAYNEQFF	.	.	TRBV11-2	TRBJ2-1
TGTGCCAGCAATAGAGGACAGGGTAGGCGGGAGCTGTTTTTT	CASNRGQGRRELFF	.	TRBD1	TRBV6-1	TRBJ2-2
TGTGCCACAGCTCCGACAGCCCTAAACTATGGCTACACCTTC	CATAPTALNYGYTF	.	.	TRBV15	TRBJ1-2
TGTGCCAGCAGCATCAGTGAAGGGGCTGAAGCTTTCTTT	CASSISEGAEAFF	.	.	TRBV7-3	TRBJ1-1
TGCGCCAGCAGCTTGGAGGGACAGGGGGCGAGGGAGACCCAGTACTTC	CASSLEGQGARETQYF	.	TRBD1	TRBV5-1	TRBJ2-5
TGTGCCTGGACCCAGGGTGTGGTAGGGCTTAAAGCTTTCTTT	CAWTQGVVGLKAFF	.	.	TRBV30	TRBJ1-1
TGCGCCAGCAGCCCTAGCGGGAGGGCCGATGAGACCCAGTACTTC	CASSPSGRADETQYF	.	TRBD2	TRBV5-1	TRBJ2-5
TGTGCCCCTGGGAGCTCCTATAATTCACCCCTCCACTTT	CAPGSSYNSPLHF	.	.	TRBV2	TRBJ1-6
TGTGCCAGCAGCGTCGACAGGGTGATTACCGGGGAGCTGTTTTTT	CASSVDRVITGELFF	.	TRBD1	TRBV7-2	TRBJ2-2
TGTGCCAGTAGTTCCCAACACATGAACACTGAAGCTTTCTTT	CASSSQHMNTEAFF	.	.	TRBV19	TRBJ1-1
TGTGCCAGCAGTTTAATGTGGGAGTCGGCTTATAGCAATCAGCCCCAGCATTTT	CASSLMWESAYSNQPQHF	few	.	TRBV28	TRBJ1-5
TGTGCCAGCAGCGTCCATAGCGGGAAGGGGGATACGCAGTATTTT	CASSVHSGKGDTQYF	.	TRBD2	TRBV7-3	TRBJ2-3
TGCGCCAGCAGCCAAGGAGGCGGGTGGGACTATGGCTACACCTTC	CASSQGGGWDYGYTF	.	.	TRBV4-1	TRBJ1-2
TGTGCCAGCAGTGTCATAGCGGGAGAAGGCGAGCAGTACTTC	CASSVIAGEGEQYF	.	TRBD2	TRBV2	TRBJ2-7
TGTGCCAGCAGCCCGGGGCTAGCGGGTCCCCGCTCCTACGAGCAGTACTTC	CASSPGLAGPRSYEQYF	.	TRBD2	TRBV11-2	TRBJ2-7
TGTGCCAGTAGTAGGCAGGGCGGTGGCTATGGCTACACCTTC	CASSRQGGGYGYTF	.	.	TRBV19	TRBJ1-2